Below, 28 T cell receptor beta chains from the same sample are listed, as sequenced in a study of blood T cell repertoires in COVID-19. Assay: immunoSEQ multiplex PCR; the TCRdb copy retains only in-frame clones and omits some. The data contain 80,000 to 100,000 clones, roughly 79% of them singletons. The source material was peripheral blood. The receptors derive from a human donor in a cohort sampled during active COVID-19.

This chain uses TRBV5-6 with TRBJ1-2, with D tentatively TRBD1 (5 bases). V was trimmed by 4 bases and J by 8 bases, leaving 15 bases between them. The CDR3 has 13 amino acids. The germline V gene has CDR1 SGHDT and CDR2 YYEEEE. CDR3 loop: CASSHVGGIGYTF. The CDR3 bases are TGTGCCAGCAGCCACGTTGGGGGGATCGGCTACACCTTC. Full variable domain (outside the CDR3, taken from reference TRBV5-6 and TRBJ1-2): DAGVTQSPTHLIKTRGQQVTLRCSPKSGHDTVSWYQQALGQGPQFIFQYYEEEERQRGNFPDRFSGHQFPNYSSELNVNALLLGDSALYLCASSHVGGIGYTFGSGTRLTVV.

This clone was picked up a small number of times. This chain connects TRBV7-8 to TRBJ1-1; TRBD1 matches at 8 bases. The ends lost 2 bases at V and 0 bases at J; junction bases unmatched: 14. The CDR3 runs to 19 residues. The germline gives CDR1 SGHVS, CDR2 FQNEAQ. CDR3 nucleotides: TGTGCCAGCAGCTTAAAATCCGTAGGGACAGGCCTCATGAACACTGAAGCTTTCTTT. This codes for CASSLKSVGTGLMNTEAFF. Supplemented by reference TRBV7-8 and TRBJ1-1, the full variable domain reads GAGVSQSPRYKVAKRGQDVALRCDPISGHVSLFWYQQALGQGPEFLTYFQNEAQLDKSGLPSDRFFAERPEGSVSTLKIQRTQQEDSAVYLCASSLKSVGTGLMNTEAFFGQGTRLTVV.

The chain is built from TRBV4-1 and TRBJ2-4; 7 bases map to TRBD1. Germline V gene data show CDR1 as MGHRA and CDR2 as YSYEKL. This CDR3 spans 13 amino acids. V was pared by 2 bases and J by 6 bases, with 1 base of the junction left unmatched. The CDR3, as DNA: TGCGCCAGCAGCCAAAGACAGGGAAACATTCAGTACTTC. It yields the protein CASSQRQGNIQYF.

This clone is a singleton in its sample. This chain connects TRBV7-6 to TRBJ2-7; TRBD2 might be the D (6 bases). The V end lost 5 bases, the J end lost 1 base, and 6 bases lay between the germline ends. From germline, CDR1 is SGHVS and CDR2 FNYEAQ. CDR3 length equals 12 residues. CDR3 DNA: TGTGCCAGCAGCGCGGGATCCTACGAGCAGTACTTC. Translation gives CASSAGSYEQYF.

The chain carries TRBV29-1 and TRBJ1-5, with D maybe TRBD1 (5 bases). The CDR3 has 14 amino acids. From germline, CDR1 is SQVTM and CDR2 ANQGSEA. Trimming took off 4 bases at V and 1 base at J, with 11 bases between the two ends. The CDR3 spells CSVASGGSNQPQHF. The CDR3 bases are TGCAGCGTTGCATCCGGGGGGAGCAATCAGCCCCAGCATTTT.

This chain links TRBV7-2 with TRBJ1-2; TRBD1 might be the D (5 bases). Trimming removed 1 base from V and 7 bases from J, with 13 bases in between. Germline CDR1 is SGHTA and CDR2 is FQGNSA. This CDR3 region has 14 residues. The CDR3 protein is CASSLVAGLSGYTF. The CDR3 nucleotides read TGTGCCAGCAGCTTAGTTGCAGGGTTGAGTGGCTACACCTTC.

In this sample, this clone turned up once. V usage is TRBV10-1 and J usage is TRBJ1-2; 10 positions match TRBD1. Germline values: CDR1 WNHNN, CDR2 SYGVQD (reference sequence). With 5 bases clipped from V and 8 bases from J, the junction kept 8 bases outside the gene matches. The CDR3 extends over 14 amino acids. The CDR3 DNA follows: TGCGCCAGCAGTTCGGGACAGGGGACGGGAGGCTACACCTTC. It translates to CASSSGQGTGGYTF.

V gene TRBV30 combines with J gene TRBJ1-4, with D uncertain. CDR1 is GTSNPN and CDR2 is SVGIG in the germline V gene (reference sequence). CDR3 length: 12 residues. The V end lost 4 bases, the J end lost 7 bases, and 10 bases lay between the germline ends. The CDR3 DNA reads TGTGCCTGGAAGAGTCTACGTGAAAAACTGTTTTTT. Translating it yields CAWKSLREKLFF.

The rearrangement joins TRBV5-1 to TRBJ2-5; 7 nucleotides agree with TRBD1. CDR3 length: 14 amino acids. Germline trimming cut 3 bases from V and 2 bases from J; bases unmatched to any gene: 4. The germline gives CDR1 SGHRS, CDR2 YFSETQ. CDR3 residues: CASSSGTEQETQYF. CDR3 DNA: TGCGCCAGCAGCTCGGGGACAGAGCAAGAGACCCAGTACTTC.

The chain links TRBV3-1 (or the pseudogene TRBV3-2) to TRBJ1-2; 8 bases map to TRBD1. Losses at the gene ends were 1 base for V and 3 bases for J; bases not matched to a gene: 1. The germline CDR1 and CDR2 sequences are LGHDT and YNNKEL (reference sequence). This CDR3 comprises 14 residues. The CDR3 sequence is CASSQATGDYGYTF. DNA for the CDR3: TGTGCCAGCAGCCAAGCGACAGGGGACTATGGCTACACCTTC.

This clone appeared a few times. The V and J genes are TRBV10-3 and TRBJ1-5; 10 bases map to TRBD1. CDR1 and CDR2 (germline): ENHRY, SYGVKD. Losses at the gene ends were 10 bases for V and 5 bases for J; bases not matched to a gene: 11. The CDR3 covers 15 residues. The CDR3 region is CATSDSDRGYQPQHF. In DNA form, the CDR3 reads TGTGCCACCAGCGATTCGGACAGGGGGTATCAGCCCCAGCATTTT.

This clone was counted a few times. This chain joins TRBV19 and TRBJ2-1, with 8 bases that match TRBD2. Germline CDR1 is LNHDA and CDR2 is SQIVND (reference sequence). This CDR3 spans 17 amino acids. Losses at the gene ends were 3 bases for V and 5 bases for J; bases not matched to a gene: 12. The chain's CDR3 is CASSMGGAGGRDNEQFF. For the CDR3, the DNA is TGTGCCAGTAGTATGGGAGGGGCGGGAGGAAGGGACAATGAGCAGTTCTTC.

The chain joins TRBV18 to TRBJ1-1, with 7 bases that match TRBD1. CDR1 KGHSH and CDR2 LQKENI come from the germline V gene. The CDR3 sequence is 14 residues long. V trimming: 3 bases; J trimming: 5 bases; junction bases outside the gene matches: 6. The CDR3: CASSPQTGKTEAFF. The CDR3 DNA reads TGTGCCAGCTCACCCCAGACAGGGAAGACTGAAGCTTTCTTT.

The CDR3 spells CASSRQGSGTDTQYF. The CDR3, as DNA: TGTGCCAGCTCACGACAGGGAAGTGGGACAGATACGCAGTATTTT. This chain links TRBV18 with TRBJ2-3, with 7 bases fitting TRBD1. The CDR3 spans 15 residues. J was trimmed by 3 bases and V by 4 bases; bases with no gene match: 7. CDR1 is KGHSH, CDR2 LQKENI, per germline.

The rearrangement joins TRBV3-1 (or the pseudogene TRBV3-2) to TRBJ1-2; maybe TRBD1 (6 bases). V gave up 0 bases and J gave up 7 bases, with 12 bases separating them. The CDR3 is made up of 14 amino acids. Germline CDR1 LGHDT, CDR2 YNNKEL (reference sequence). CDR3 in amino acids: CASSQDGTSGGYTF. The CDR3 DNA reads as TGTGCCAGCAGCCAAGACGGGACATCGGGTGGCTACACCTTC.

The chain employs TRBV27 and TRBJ2-2; 14 bases match TRBD2. The CDR3 has 16 amino acids. Germline CDR1 is MNHEY and CDR2 is SMNVEV (reference sequence). Unmatched junction bases numbered 10, after V lost 9 bases and J lost 7 bases. CDR3 in amino acids: CASAGTSGRQNGELFF. In nucleotides, the CDR3 is TGTGCCAGTGCCGGGACTAGCGGGAGACAGAACGGGGAGCTGTTTTTT.

The V call is TRBV6-5, the J call TRBJ2-1; a weak D match, TRBD2 (6 bases). The CDR3 sequence is 15 residues long. In germline, CDR1 is MNHEY, CDR2 SVGAGI. The germline V and J ends were trimmed by 6 bases and 7 bases, with 19 bases remaining between them. DNA of the CDR3: TGTGCCAGCAGCCCCGGGGGAAGCGGCGGTAATGAGCAGTTCTTC. Amino acids: CASSPGGSGGNEQFF.

This clone was observed at least ten times. The chain uses TRBV5-5 and TRBJ2-1; TRBD2 might be the D (5 bases). CDR1 and CDR2 (germline): SGHKS, YYEKEE (reference sequence). The CDR3 is 16 amino acids. Trimming pared 2 bases from V and 3 bases from J, leaving 15 bases between. CDR3 bases: TGTGCCAGCAGCTTCTCACTAGGCCTTCTCTACAATGAGCAGTTCTTC. This codes for CASSFSLGLLYNEQFF.

The chain employs TRBV14 and TRBJ2-7; a possible D gene is TRBD1 (5 bases). The germline gives CDR1 SGHDN, CDR2 FVKESK. V was pared by 4 bases and J by 0 bases, with 10 bases between. This CDR3 spans 14 amino acids. The CDR3 loop is CASSLRQSSYEQYF. The CDR3 nucleotides are TGTGCCAGCAGCCTTCGACAGAGCTCCTACGAGCAGTACTTC.

The genes are TRBV9 and TRBJ2-1; 7 bases line up with TRBD2. Germline CDR1 SGDLS, CDR2 YYNGEE. The CDR3 has 14 amino acids. J lost 6 bases, V lost 2 bases, and 5 bases had no gene match. As DNA, the CDR3 is TGTGCCAGCAGCGTTTCGGGGACTACCAATGAGCAGTTCTTC. It codes for CASSVSGTTNEQFF.

J is TRBJ2-1 and V is TRBV11-3; the match to TRBD1 covers 7 bases. V shed 1 base and J 8 bases; nucleotides not matched to a gene: 5. Germline CDR1 reads SGHNT; CDR2 reads YENEEA. CDR3 size: 14 residues. CDR3 sequence reads: CASSLGQGWDEQFF. Written as DNA, the CDR3 is TGTGCCAGCAGCTTAGGACAGGGTTGGGATGAGCAGTTCTTC.

Only one count was recorded for this clone. V is TRBV2 and J is TRBJ2-3, with a tentative D call TRBD2 (7 bases). The CDR3 has 16 residues. The V end lost 1 base, the J end lost 1 base, and 12 bases lay between the germline ends. In germline, CDR1 is SNHLY, CDR2 FYNNEI. In nucleotides, the CDR3 is TGTGCCAGCAGTGAAGACGGGGGGCGCGGCACAGATACGCAGTATTTT. Encoded protein: CASSEDGGRGTDTQYF.

The chain recombines TRBV18 with TRBJ1-2; 7 positions match TRBD1. The CDR3 loop spans 13 amino acids. Germline CDR1 reads KGHSH; CDR2 reads LQKENI. V was pared by 5 bases and J by 8 bases, with 8 bases of the junction left unmatched. CDR3 in amino acids: CASSSDRVGGYTF. CDR3 bases: TGTGCCAGCTCATCCGACAGGGTGGGCGGCTACACCTTC.

This clone was counted a single time. V and J are TRBV9 and TRBJ2-7, with a possible D match to TRBD2 (6 bases). Trimming removed 3 bases at V and 6 bases at J, with 16 bases between. This CDR3 has 14 amino acids. Germline CDR1 SGDLS, CDR2 YYNGEE. The CDR3 here is CASSATPSGGEQYF. CDR3 bases: TGTGCCAGCAGCGCAACCCCCTCCGGGGGCGAGCAGTACTTC.

This chain joins TRBV7-3 and TRBJ1-3; 9 bases fit TRBD1. Germline V gene data show CDR1 as SGHTA and CDR2 as FQGTGA. The CDR3 length is 15 residues. The J segment lost 3 bases and the V segment lost 5 bases, leaving 5 bases of the junction unmatched. CDR3 nucleotide sequence: TGTGCCAGCAGCCCAGGACAGGGGTATGGAAACACCATATATTTT. It specifies CASSPGQGYGNTIYF.

V is TRBV5-1 and J is TRBJ2-3; 9 positions agree with TRBD2. The CDR3 contains 15 residues. Germline V gives CDR1 SGHRS, CDR2 YFSETQ. Trimming removed 5 bases from V and 2 bases from J; junction bases left unmatched: 6. The CDR3 bases are TGCGCCAGCAGGTCTAGCGGGGCCCCCACAGATACGCAGTATTTT. It yields the protein CASRSSGAPTDTQYF.

The chain couples TRBV6-5 to TRBJ1-1, with TRBD1 matching 7 bases. The CDR3 covers 13 residues. CDR1 MNHEY and CDR2 SVGAGI come from the germline V gene. Trimming at V came to 0 bases and at J to 11 bases, leaving 6 bases not matched to a gene. The CDR3 spells CASSYSLTGSAFF. The CDR3 bases are TGTGCCAGCAGTTACTCATTGACAGGGTCTGCTTTCTTT.

The rearrangement links TRBV2 to TRBJ2-3, with TRBD1 identical over 7 bases. The germline V gene has CDR1 SNHLY and CDR2 FYNNEI. The ends lost 3 bases at V and 0 bases at J; junction bases unmatched: 6. The CDR3 is made up of 16 amino acids. CDR3 sequence (DNA): TGTGCCAGCAGTGATATGGGACAGAGCAGCACAGATACGCAGTATTTT. Its protein product is CASSDMGQSSTDTQYF.